These T cell receptor beta chains were read from a single sample in a study of Graves' ophthalmopathy and Graves' hyperthyroidism. TCRdb independently ran MiXCR on the multiplex PCR reads; one entry per CDR3 protein. The sample yields 300,000 or so distinct CDR3 sequences, 15% to 20% seen once. Sequenced material: peripheral blood. Receptor source: an adult man with Graves' ophthalmopathy. CDR3s include the opening cysteine and the closing phenylalanine or tryptophan. D genes are given only for firm matches. Some rows have no size entry. The others give once, few or many, or a class for an expanded clone.

V gene	clone size	J gene	D gene	CDR3 DNA	CDR3 protein
TRBV5-1	many	TRBJ2-2	TRBD1	TGCGCCAGCAGCCAACAGGGGAGGGAGCTGTTTTTT	CASSQQGRELFF
TRBV12-3/TRBV12-4	many	TRBJ2-5	TRBD2	TGTGCCAGCAGTCCACTAGCGGGGGCCGAGGAAGAGACCCAGTACTTC	CASSPLAGAEEETQYF
TRBV13	many	TRBJ2-5	-	TGTGCCAGCAGCTCAATAGTCCAAGAGACCCAGTACTTC	CASSSIVQETQYF
TRBV11-1	many	TRBJ2-2	TRBD2	TGTGCCAGCAGCGAGAGCGGGAGGCGGAACACCGGGGAGCTGTTTTTT	CASSESGRRNTGELFF
TRBV4-3	few	TRBJ2-7	TRBD1	TGCGCCAGCAGCCAAGATCATTACAGGGGAGCCTACGAGCAGTACTTC	CASSQDHYRGAYEQYF
TRBV4-2	many	TRBJ2-5	-	TGTGCCAGCAGCCAAGTTTCGGGGCCTCAAGAGACCCAGTACTTC	CASSQVSGPQETQYF
TRBV6-2/TRBV6-3	many	TRBJ1-1	TRBD1	TGTGCCAGCGACAGGGGCAGCTACACTGAAGCTTTCTTT	CASDRGSYTEAFF
TRBV12-3/TRBV12-4	many	TRBJ1-6	TRBD1	TGTGCCAGCAGTTTATCAGGGGGCGCAGGGAATTCACCCCTCCACTTT	CASSLSGGAGNSPLHF
TRBV24-1	many	TRBJ2-5	-	TGTGCCACCAGTGACGCACGGCAGGGTCAAGAGACCCAGTACTTC	CATSDARQGQETQYF
TRBV4-2	-	TRBJ2-7	TRBD2	TGTGCCAGCAGCCCCTCGCAACTAGCGGGATCCTACGAGCAGTACTTC	CASSPSQLAGSYEQYF
TRBV4-1	many	TRBJ2-5	-	TGCGCCAGCAGCCAAATCGCTATGGGACTCAGAGAAGAGACCCAGTACTTC	CASSQIAMGLREETQYF
TRBV12-3/TRBV12-4	many	TRBJ2-2	TRBD1	TGTGCCAGCAGTTTACTACAGGGGACCGGGGAGCTGTTTTTT	CASSLLQGTGELFF
TRBV6-5	many	TRBJ1-2	-	TGTGCCAGCAGTTACTACGGCCTCCCGCGCGGTGGCTACACCTTC	CASSYYGLPRGGYTF
TRBV29-1	many	TRBJ2-7	-	TGCAGCGTTCGAGGGGTAGGCTACGAGCAGTACTTC	CSVRGVGYEQYF
TRBV11-2	many	TRBJ2-7	-	TGTGCCAGCAGCTTCGATGGGGGCAGAACCTACGAGCAGTACTTC	CASSFDGGRTYEQYF
TRBV20-1	many	TRBJ2-5	TRBD1	TGCAGTGCTAGAGTTCAGGGGGCTCGAGAGACCCAGTACTTC	CSARVQGARETQYF
TRBV12-3/TRBV12-4	many	TRBJ1-5	-	TGTGCCAGCAGTTTAGCAGGGGCCAATCAGCCCCAGCATTTT	CASSLAGANQPQHF
TRBV2	-	TRBJ2-7	TRBD2	TGTGCCATCCTTCAATTTACTAGCGGTAACACCTACGAGCAGTACTTC	CAILQFTSGNTYEQYF
TRBV2	many	TRBJ2-2	-	TGTGCCAGCAGTCCCCGGGCCCTCACCGGGGAGCTGTTTTTT	CASSPRALTGELFF
TRBV28	many	TRBJ2-7	-	TGTGCCAGCAGTCCACCCCAGGGCCGCAATGGTTACGGTCCCTACGAGCAGTACTTC	CASSPPQGRNGYGPYEQYF
TRBV5-1	many	TRBJ1-1	-	TGCGCCAGCAGCTTGCGTGGTGCTGAAGCTTTCTTT	CASSLRGAEAFF
TRBV6-2/TRBV6-3	many	TRBJ2-4	TRBD2	TGTGCCAGCAGTCACGCGGCAGGACTAGCGGGGCTAGCCAAAAACATTCAGTACTTC	CASSHAAGLAGLAKNIQYF
TRBV28	-	TRBJ1-1	-	TGTGCCAGCAGAGTACTCACTGAAGCTTTCTTT	CASRVLTEAFF
TRBV20-1	many	TRBJ1-1	-	TGCAGTGCTAGAAGTCCGGGCGGCACTGAAGCTTTCTTT	CSARSPGGTEAFF
TRBV28	many	TRBJ2-7	-	TGTGCCAGCAGTTTCTCAGGGGTCTACGAGCAGTACTTC	CASSFSGVYEQYF
TRBV6-5	many	TRBJ2-5	-	TGTGCCAGCAGTTACGCAGGGGGGGAGACCCAGTACTTC	CASSYAGGETQYF
TRBV6-1	-	TRBJ1-1	TRBD1	TGTGCCAGCAGCTTGACCGGGACAGGCAGGGGGGGTACTGAAGCTTTCTTT	CASSLTGTGRGGTEAFF
TRBV6-1	many	TRBJ2-7	-	TGTGCCAGCAGTGTAAACAGGGTGTCCTACGAGCAGTACTTC	CASSVNRVSYEQYF
TRBV6-2/TRBV6-3	many	TRBJ1-5	TRBD1	TGTGCCAGGATGACAGGGGTCTGTCAGCCCCAGCATTTT	CARMTGVCQPQHF
TRBV20-1	many	TRBJ1-6	-	TGCAGTGCTAACCCCCAAAGGGATTCACCCCTCCACTTT	CSANPQRDSPLHF
TRBV5-1	-	TRBJ2-7	TRBD2	TGCGCCAGCAGCTTGGACCTTAGACTAGCGGCCTCCTACGAGCAGTACTTC	CASSLDLRLAASYEQYF
TRBV20-1	many	TRBJ1-1	-	TGCAGTGCTAGAGGGGGCAGGGACACTGAAGCTTTCTTT	CSARGGRDTEAFF
TRBV4-1	many	TRBJ2-6	-	TGCGCCAGCAGCCAAGACGGGGTCTCTGGGGCCAACGTCCTGACTTTC	CASSQDGVSGANVLTF
TRBV7-9	many	TRBJ1-1	-	TGTGCCAGCAGCCGAACCTGGGAACTGAACACTGAAGCTTTCTTT	CASSRTWELNTEAFF
TRBV5-4	many	TRBJ2-7	TRBD1	TGTGCCAGCAGCTCGCCGGACAGGGGGCGCATAGAGCAGTACTTC	CASSSPDRGRIEQYF
TRBV7-9	-	TRBJ1-2	-	TGTGCCAGCACCCAAAGTTCCGGGAACTATGGCTACACCTTC	CASTQSSGNYGYTF
TRBV6-5	few	TRBJ1-1	TRBD1	TGTGCCAGCAGTTACTCCAGACAGGGGTGGGACGCTTTCTTT	CASSYSRQGWDAFF
TRBV15	many	TRBJ1-1	-	TGTGCCACCAGCAGAGTAAGGGCCGACACTGAAGCTTTCTTT	CATSRVRADTEAFF
TRBV28	many	TRBJ1-5	TRBD1	TGTGCCAGCAGAACAGGGGACGTACAGGGCAATCAGCCCCAGCATTTT	CASRTGDVQGNQPQHF
TRBV11-2	many	TRBJ2-2	TRBD2	TGTGCCAGCAGCTCCCGGCACGGGGGGGGAAACACCGGGGAGCTGTTTTTT	CASSSRHGGGNTGELFF
TRBV6-2/TRBV6-3	many	TRBJ1-5	-	TGTGCCAGCAGTTACTCATATCCCTCTCAGCCCCAGCATTTT	CASSYSYPSQPQHF
TRBV28	many	TRBJ1-6	-	TGTGCCAGCACTCCCCGGCCCGGGGGAGTCCCCCTCCACTTT	CASTPRPGGVPLHF
TRBV20-1	many	TRBJ2-7	-	TGCAGTGCCATCGACCAGGGAGAAACCTACGAGCAGTACTTC	CSAIDQGETYEQYF
TRBV11-2	many	TRBJ1-1	-	TGTGCCAGCAGCCTAAGCAGCGCGGGTGAAGCTTTCTTT	CASSLSSAGEAFF
TRBV12-3/TRBV12-4	many	TRBJ2-7	-	TGTGCCAGCAGTTTAGCTTTAGCGGTGAAGGATTACGAGCAGTACTTC	CASSLALAVKDYEQYF
TRBV6-5	many	TRBJ1-4	-	TGTGCCAGCAGTTTGACACAGGCTCATGAAAAACTGTTTTTT	CASSLTQAHEKLFF
TRBV11-2	many	TRBJ2-7	-	TGTGCCAGCAGCTGGGGTACAACGGTATCCTACGAGCAGTACTTC	CASSWGTTVSYEQYF
TRBV30	many	TRBJ2-7	-	TGTGCCTGGAAAGGGACATTGAGCTCCTACGAGCAGTACTTC	CAWKGTLSSYEQYF